This record looks at one TCR beta chain sequence and its context. The CDR3 has 13 residues. V gave up 5 bases and J gave up 1 base, with 8 bases separating them. The germline CDR1 and CDR2 sequences are SGHTA and FQGTGA. This sample was included in a study of blood T cell repertoires in COVID-19. Across the whole study: COVID-19 samples from acute and convalescent phases originated in the United States, Italy and Spain.

As handled by the study authors: Reference gene primers were amplified, and this amplification served to estimate nucleated cell counts. The protocol was immunoSEQ multiplex PCR, while the TCRdb copy is restricted to in-frame clones and leaves out a portion. D and trimming were read from the DNA, whereas the V and J calls and clone size are those reported in that table. There are around 180,000 clones in the sample; approximately 86% occur only once, and over 9.5% lies in the top ten. This TCR was sampled from a woman of 80 years or more with active or convalescent COVID-19. Sample: peripheral blood. The chain combines TRBV7-3 with TRBJ1-1; D ambiguous. This CDR3 is CASSRTRNTEAFF. CDR3 DNA: TGTGCCAGCAGCCGAACAAGGAACACTGAAGCTTTCTTT.